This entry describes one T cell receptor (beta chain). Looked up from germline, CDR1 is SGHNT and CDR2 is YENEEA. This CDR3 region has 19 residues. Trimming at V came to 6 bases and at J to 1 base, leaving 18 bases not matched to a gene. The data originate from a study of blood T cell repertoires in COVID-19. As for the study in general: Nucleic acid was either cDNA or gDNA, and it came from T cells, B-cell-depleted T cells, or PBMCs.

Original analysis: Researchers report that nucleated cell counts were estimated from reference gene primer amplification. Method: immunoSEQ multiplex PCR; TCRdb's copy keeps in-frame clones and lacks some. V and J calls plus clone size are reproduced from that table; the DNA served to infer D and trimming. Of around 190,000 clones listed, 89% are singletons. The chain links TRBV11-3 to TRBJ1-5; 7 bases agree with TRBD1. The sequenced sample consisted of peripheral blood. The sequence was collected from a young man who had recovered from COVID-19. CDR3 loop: CASSPQPHRQGGSNQPQHF. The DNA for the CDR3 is TGTGCCAGCAGTCCTCAGCCCCACCGACAGGGTGGGAGCAATCAGCCCCAGCATTTT.